This T cell receptor (beta chain) was sequenced for a study of blood T cell repertoires in COVID-19. Libraries were prepared by immunoSEQ multiplex PCR; TCRdb keeps only in-frame clonotypes and omits some of them. The sample carries over 250,000 clones, roughly 86% recorded once. CDR3 length equals 15 residues. Germline CDR1 and CDR2: SGHVS and FNYEAQ. The junction had 7 bases not matched to a gene; V was cut back by 6 bases and J by 3 bases. Sample: PBMCs or T cells enriched from blood (not recorded which). V gene TRBV7-6 combines with J gene TRBJ2-7; 11 bases fit TRBD2. This sequence originates from a woman under 30 who had recovered from COVID-19. The CDR3 nucleotides are TGTGCCAGCAGTCCGACTAGCGGGACTTTCTACGAGCAGTACTTC. It encodes CASSPTSGTFYEQYF. The variable domain in full, completed from reference TRBV7-6 and TRBJ2-7, reads GAGVSQSPRYKVTKRGQDVALRCDPISGHVSLYWYRQALGQGPEFLTYFNYEAQQDKSGLPNDRFSAERPEGSISTLTIQRTEQRDSAMYRCASSPTSGTFYEQYFGPGTRLTVT.